Below, 8 T cell receptor beta chains from the same sample are listed, as sequenced in a study of T cells in Graves' hyperthyroidism and ophthalmopathy. Amplification of TCR beta CDR3 regions used RNA as the template. Initially, a first-round RT-PCR of the TCR CDR3 employed the HTBI primer set. Using its own MiXCR run on the multiplex PCR reads, TCRdb lists one record per CDR3 protein. The repertoire holds approximately 530,000 distinct CDR3 sequences, with about 20% as singletons. Sequencing was carried out using blood. The source of these receptors is a man in his forties or fifties with Graves' ophthalmopathy.

This clonotype has at least ten counts. The chain employs TRBV29-1 and TRBJ2-3; the match to TRBD1 covers 7 bases. The V and J ends lost 2 bases and 6 bases, in that order; junction bases with no gene match: 5. The CDR3 sequence is 13 residues long. The germline CDR1 and CDR2 sequences are SQVTM and ANQGSEA. This chain's CDR3 is CSVEPGGSDTQYF. The CDR3 coding sequence is TGCAGCGTTGAACCAGGGGGATCGGATACGCAGTATTTT.

This clonotype was detected ten times or more. The V and J genes are TRBV7-9 and TRBJ2-3, with 10 bases lining up with TRBD1. The trim removed 4 bases at V and 3 bases at J, leaving 4 bases unmatched. This CDR3 has 15 amino acids. Germline-derived CDR1 and CDR2 are SEHNR and FQNEAQ (reference sequence). In DNA, the CDR3 is TGTGCCAGCAGCTCCAGACAGGGGGCGACAGATACGCAGTATTTT. Protein sequence: CASSSRQGATDTQYF.

This clonotype was recorded at least ten times. The chain recombines TRBV10-3 with TRBJ2-7; the match to TRBD1 covers 9 bases. This CDR3 is built from 14 residues. CDR1 is ENHRY and CDR2 is SYGVKD in the germline V gene. V shed 2 bases, J shed 4 bases, and the junction held 3 bases outside the gene matches. CDR3 nucleotides: TGTGCCATCAGTGAGGGACAGGGGTTTTACGAGCAGTACTTC. Protein product: CAISEGQGFYEQYF.

V usage is TRBV2 and J usage is TRBJ1-2, with a tentative D call TRBD1 (5 bases). The CDR3 covers 14 residues. Per germline, CDR1 SNHLY and CDR2 FYNNEI. V was trimmed by 3 bases and J by 0 bases, leaving 8 bases between them. The CDR3 here is CASSDGGANYGYTF. The CDR3 DNA sequence: TGTGCCAGCAGTGATGGGGGAGCTAACTATGGCTACACCTTC.

This clonotype occurred a few times. The chain joins TRBV5-1 to TRBJ1-6, with a weak D call TRBD1 (5 bases). In germline, CDR1 is SGHRS, CDR2 YFSETQ. This CDR3 contains 15 residues. Trimming left V 9 bases short and J 8 bases short, with 21 bases between. The CDR3 here is CATKTGTLRDSPLHF. CDR3 sequence (DNA): TGCGCCACCAAAACCGGGACTCTGAGAGATTCACCCCTCCACTTT.

This clonotype was counted a few times. CDR3 protein: CASSPRIWGQGANTEAFF. The CDR3 DNA sequence: TGTGCCAGCTCACCACGGATTTGGGGGCAGGGGGCGAACACTGAAGCTTTCTTT. V gene TRBV18 combines with J gene TRBJ1-1; 8 nucleotides align to TRBD1. The length of the CDR3 is 18 residues. The V and J ends lost 1 base and 1 base, in that order; junction bases with no gene match: 11. Germline V gene lookup returns CDR1 KGHSH and CDR2 LQKENI.

The V gene is TRBV7-9, the J gene TRBJ2-5; 7 nucleotides match TRBD2. CDR1 and CDR2 from the germline V gene are SEHNR and FQNEAQ (reference sequence). CDR3 size: 16 residues. With V trimmed by 5 bases and J by 2 bases, 11 bases remained unmatched. The CDR3 here is CASSPPSLAEQETQYF. CDR3 DNA sequence: TGTGCCAGCAGCCCCCCTTCGCTAGCGGAACAAGAGACCCAGTACTTC.

CDR3 region: CASSLVSGGDEQYF. CDR3 coding DNA: TGTGCCAGCAGTTTGGTTAGCGGGGGAGACGAGCAGTACTTC. The V gene is TRBV27, the J gene TRBJ2-7; 9 bases agree with TRBD2. CDR1 and CDR2 (germline): MNHEY, SMNVEV (reference sequence). The CDR3 is 14 residues long. V shed 3 bases and J 5 bases; nucleotides not matched to a gene: 5.